Listed below are T cell receptor beta chains from one sample, sequenced in a study of PD-1 blockade in mismatch repair-deficient tumors. The table came from immunoSEQ multiplex PCR; TCRdb's copy has only in-frame clones and leaves some out. The sample shows about 84,000 clones, roughly 80% of them seen only once. The specimen comprised peripheral blood, sampled 12 weeks after starting pembrolizumab. The origin of the receptors is an adult with mismatch repair-deficient cancer. CDR3s include the opening cysteine and the closing phenylalanine or tryptophan. The order of the fields is J gene, V gene, D gene, clone size, CDR3 protein, CDR3 DNA. D genes are given only for firm matches. Not all rows give a size; the values are once, few, many and, for expanded clones, a class.

>TRBJ1-3|TRBV13|TRBD1|few
CASSHRDRLHNF
TGTGCCAGCAGCCACAGGGACAGACTACACAATTTT
>TRBJ1-1|TRBV6-6|TRBD1|.
CASSPGGQVWNTEAFF
TGTGCCAGCAGCCCAGGGGGTCAGGTCTGGAACACTGAAGCTTTCTTT
>TRBJ1-3|TRBV4-1|.|.
CASSRYHRDGNTIYF
TGCGCCAGCAGTCGATACCACAGAGACGGAAACACCATATATTTT
>TRBJ2-3|TRBV7-8|TRBD2|.
CASSPLAGFTDTQYF
TGTGCCAGCAGCCCGCTAGCGGGTTTTACAGATACGCAGTATTTT
>TRBJ2-3|TRBV5-1|.|once
CASSLDSRSTDTQYF
TGCGCCAGCAGCTTGGACAGCCGAAGCACAGATACGCAGTATTTT
>TRBJ2-7|TRBV27|TRBD1|.
CASSLSNRGSYEQYF
TGTGCCAGCAGTTTATCGAACAGGGGAAGCTACGAGCAGTACTTC
>TRBJ2-4|TRBV15|TRBD2|.
CATSRRASGSDNIQYF
TGTGCCACCAGCAGGAGGGCTAGCGGGAGTGATAACATTCAGTACTTC
>TRBJ2-7|TRBV11-2|TRBD1|few
CATATGGAYEQYF
TGTGCCACCGCGACAGGGGGAGCCTACGAGCAGTACTTC
>TRBJ2-1|TRBV27|TRBD2|once
CASSLSLAGESYNEQFF
TGTGCCAGCAGTTTAAGCCTAGCGGGAGAATCCTACAATGAGCAGTTCTTC
>TRBJ2-1|TRBV19|.|.
CASSIDLSTGNVQFF
TGTGCCAGTAGTATAGATCTTAGTACAGGAAACGTGCAGTTCTTC
>TRBJ2-1|TRBV27|TRBD2|.
CASSLLGLADIEQFF
TGTGCCAGCAGTTTATTGGGACTAGCTGATATTGAGCAGTTCTTC
>TRBJ1-3|TRBV6-6|TRBD1|few
CASRIQGATIYF
TGTGCCAGCAGGATACAGGGGGCTACCATATATTTT
>TRBJ1-3|TRBV19|TRBD1|.
CASSIDSRTGAIYF
TGTGCCAGTAGTATAGATAGCCGGACAGGGGCCATATATTTT
>TRBJ2-5|TRBV7-9|TRBD1|.
CASSRQGQGGETQYF
TGTGCCAGCAGCCGCCAAGGACAGGGAGGCGAGACCCAGTACTTC
>TRBJ2-4|TRBV19|.|.
CASSVRDIQYF
TGTGCCAGTAGCGTCAGGGACATTCAGTACTTC
>TRBJ2-3|TRBV27|.|.
CASSLNSFNTDTQYF
TGTGCCAGCAGTTTAAATAGCTTCAACACAGATACGCAGTATTTT
>TRBJ2-1|TRBV7-6|.|.
CASSRETGTLSSYNEQFF
TGTGCCAGCAGCCGAGAGACTGGGACACTTTCCTCCTACAATGAGCAGTTCTTC
>TRBJ1-2|TRBV6-1|TRBD1|.
CASSWGDSYGYTF
TGTGCCAGCAGCTGGGGGGACAGCTATGGCTACACCTTC
>TRBJ2-7|TRBV5-1|TRBD1|.
CASSSKDRGFYEQYF
TGCGCCAGCAGCTCCAAGGACAGGGGTTTCTACGAGCAGTACTTC
>TRBJ2-7|TRBV10-2|.|.
CASSAPEQYF
TGCGCCAGCAGTGCCCCCGAGCAGTACTTC
>TRBJ2-7|TRBV7-8|TRBD1|.
CASSLAYRRDRSYEQYF
TGTGCCAGCAGCTTAGCTTATAGGCGGGACAGGTCCTACGAGCAGTACTTC
>TRBJ2-7|TRBV11-2|.|.
CASSLTIGSYEQYF
TGTGCCAGCAGCTTAACCATCGGCTCCTACGAGCAGTACTTC